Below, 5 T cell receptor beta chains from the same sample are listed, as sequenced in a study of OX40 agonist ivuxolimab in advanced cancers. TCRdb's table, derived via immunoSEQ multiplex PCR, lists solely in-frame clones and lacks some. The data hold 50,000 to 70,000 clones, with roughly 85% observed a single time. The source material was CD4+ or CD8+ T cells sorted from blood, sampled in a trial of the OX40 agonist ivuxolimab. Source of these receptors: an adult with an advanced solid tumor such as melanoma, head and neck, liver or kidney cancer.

The CDR3 DNA sequence: TGTGCCAGCAGGCGGACGGTTGCAACTAATGAAAAACTGTTTTTT. This encodes CASRRTVATNEKLFF. The chain recombines TRBV2 with TRBJ1-4, with D unclear. This CDR3 contains 15 residues. Trimming removed 6 bases from V and 0 bases from J, with 11 bases in between. The germline CDR1 and CDR2 sequences are SNHLY and FYNNEI.

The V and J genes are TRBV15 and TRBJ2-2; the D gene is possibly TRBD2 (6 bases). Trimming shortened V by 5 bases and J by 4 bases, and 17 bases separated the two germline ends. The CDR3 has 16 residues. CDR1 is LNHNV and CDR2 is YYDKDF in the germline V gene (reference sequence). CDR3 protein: CATSGEGLALTGELFF. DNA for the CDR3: TGTGCCACCAGCGGGGAAGGGCTAGCGCTCACCGGGGAGCTGTTTTTT.

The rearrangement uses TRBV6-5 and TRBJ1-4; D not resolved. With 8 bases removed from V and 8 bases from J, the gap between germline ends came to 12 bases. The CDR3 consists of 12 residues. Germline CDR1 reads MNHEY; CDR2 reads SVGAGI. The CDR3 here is CASSEGNEKLFF. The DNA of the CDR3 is TGTGCCAGCTCAGAGGGCAACGAAAAACTGTTTTTT.

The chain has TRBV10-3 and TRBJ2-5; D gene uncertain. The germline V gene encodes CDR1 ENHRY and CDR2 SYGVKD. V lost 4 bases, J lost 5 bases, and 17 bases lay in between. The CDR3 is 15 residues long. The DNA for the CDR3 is TGTGCCATCAGTGGTTTCGTGGGGTTCGTGGAGACCCAGTACTTC. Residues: CAISGFVGFVETQYF.

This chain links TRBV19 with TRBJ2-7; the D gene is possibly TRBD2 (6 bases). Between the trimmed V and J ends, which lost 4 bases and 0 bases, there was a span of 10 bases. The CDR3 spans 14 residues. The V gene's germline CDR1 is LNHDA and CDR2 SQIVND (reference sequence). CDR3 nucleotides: TGTGCCAGTAGTACTAGCGCCAGCTCCTACGAGCAGTACTTC. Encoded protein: CASSTSASSYEQYF.